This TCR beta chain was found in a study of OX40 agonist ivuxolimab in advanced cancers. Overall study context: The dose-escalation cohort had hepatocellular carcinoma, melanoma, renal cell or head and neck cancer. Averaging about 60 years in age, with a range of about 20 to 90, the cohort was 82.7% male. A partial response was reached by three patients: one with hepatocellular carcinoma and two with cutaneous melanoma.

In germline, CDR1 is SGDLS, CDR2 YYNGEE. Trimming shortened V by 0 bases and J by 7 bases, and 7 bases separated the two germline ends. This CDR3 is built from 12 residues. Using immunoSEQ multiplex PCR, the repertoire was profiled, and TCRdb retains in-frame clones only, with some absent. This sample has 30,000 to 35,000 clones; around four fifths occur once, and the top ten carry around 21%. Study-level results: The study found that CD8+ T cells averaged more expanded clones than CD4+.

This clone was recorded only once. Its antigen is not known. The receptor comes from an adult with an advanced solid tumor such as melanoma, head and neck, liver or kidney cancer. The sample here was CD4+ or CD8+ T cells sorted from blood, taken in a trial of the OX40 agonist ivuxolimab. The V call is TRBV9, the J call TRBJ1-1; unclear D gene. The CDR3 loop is CASSVEAHEAFF. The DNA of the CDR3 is TGTGCCAGCAGCGTAGAAGCGCATGAAGCTTTCTTT.